This T cell receptor beta chain was observed in a study of blood T cell repertoires in COVID-19. Data came from immunoSEQ multiplex PCR; TCRdb stores just in-frame clones and leaves some out. The sample lists under 300,000 clones; 89% were seen once. Germline values: CDR1 SGHRS, CDR2 YFSETQ. The CDR3 is 14 amino acids. Trimming removed 1 base at V and 1 base at J, with 8 bases between. The clonotype originates from a woman in her thirties or forties who had recovered from COVID-19. V usage is TRBV5-1 and J usage is TRBJ2-5; D possibly corresponds to TRBD2 (5 bases). The sequenced material came from peripheral blood. This chain's CDR3 is CASSLYAGQETQYF. The CDR3 DNA reads TGCGCCAGCAGCTTGTATGCGGGCCAAGAGACCCAGTACTTC.